This T cell receptor (beta chain) comes out of a study of CD8+ T cells in alopecia areata. Extracted RNA was reverse transcribed, and the resulting cDNA served as sequencing template. Clones were read by immunoSEQ multiplex PCR, and TCRdb kept only the in-frame ones, dropping some. The data hold about 97,000 clones, with approximately 42% observed a single time. The receptor comes from a human donor with alopecia areata. Sequenced input: CD4+ T cells sorted from blood.

The CDR3 DNA follows: TGTGCCATCAAAAGCGGGGTGAACACCGGGGAGCTGTTTTTT. Amino acid sequence: CAIKSGVNTGELFF. The chain is built from TRBV28 and TRBJ2-2, with 7 nucleotides matching TRBD2. V trimming: 10 bases; J trimming: 1 base; junction bases outside the gene matches: 6. Germline values: CDR1 MDHEN, CDR2 SYDVKM. This CDR3 has 14 amino acids.